This T cell receptor beta chain was documented in a study of shared clonotypes between healthy human individuals. Study findings and constraints: It was observed that roughly 5.1% of naive CD4 clonotypes were shared across several donors.

Several immunoSEQ plates received, in even portions, the genomic DNA of each subset. In the original workflow: ImmunoSEQ output held junction-only sequences without quality scores, so filtering differed. Sequencing was performed with immunoSEQ multiplex PCR; in TCRdb, only in-frame clones are kept and a portion is missing. The V and J calls and clone size are taken from that table; D and trimming were inferred from the DNA. The table lists a few million clones, around 90% of them singletons, with 0.37% in the top ten. For this clone: Its target is not known.

Sample: naive CD4+ T cells from PBMCs. Specified subset: CD45RA+ positively selected. This receptor was obtained from a man between 18 and 35 years old in good health. Some clones in this sample may be carry-over from other donors' samples.

CDR3 DNA: TGCGCCAGCAGCCAAGAAGCAGGGAGTGGGAATGAAAAACTGTTTTTT. Translation gives CASSQEAGSGNEKLFF. The chain links TRBV4-3 to TRBJ1-4, with a tentative D call TRBD1 (5 bases). The CDR3 runs to 16 residues. CDR1 and CDR2 (germline): LGHNA, YSLEER. The ends were cut back, 0 bases at V and 5 bases at J, with 13 bases in the middle.